Presented here are 2 T cell receptor beta chains from one specimen sequenced in a study of long-term antiretroviral therapy in people with HIV. Version v3.0 of the immunoSEQ assay ran at survey level. Assay used: immunoSEQ multiplex PCR; TCRdb lists only in-frame clones, some missing. The table includes 20,000 to 25,000 clones, roughly 84% detected once. The sequenced sample was unsorted PBMCs, obtained 0.1 years before starting antiretroviral therapy. All receptors come from a young man with HIV.

The V gene is TRBV13, the J gene TRBJ1-5, with TRBD1 as a possible D gene (5 bases). The germline V and J ends were trimmed by 3 bases and 2 bases, with 11 bases remaining between them. The CDR3 is 15 residues long. In germline, CDR1 is PRHDT, CDR2 FYEKMQ (reference sequence). The CDR3 bases are TGTGCCAGCAGCTTGGGGCGAATGGGCAATCAGCCCCAGCATTTT. Protein sequence: CASSLGRMGNQPQHF.

V and J are TRBV5-1 and TRBJ2-1; TRBD1 might be the D (6 bases). V lost 6 bases, J lost 1 base, and 14 bases lay in between. CDR1 is SGHRS, CDR2 YFSETQ, per germline. This CDR3 has 15 residues. CDR3 sequence reads: CASTEGQGSYNEQFF. CDR3 nucleotide sequence: TGCGCCAGCACCGAAGGGCAGGGGTCCTACAATGAGCAGTTCTTC.